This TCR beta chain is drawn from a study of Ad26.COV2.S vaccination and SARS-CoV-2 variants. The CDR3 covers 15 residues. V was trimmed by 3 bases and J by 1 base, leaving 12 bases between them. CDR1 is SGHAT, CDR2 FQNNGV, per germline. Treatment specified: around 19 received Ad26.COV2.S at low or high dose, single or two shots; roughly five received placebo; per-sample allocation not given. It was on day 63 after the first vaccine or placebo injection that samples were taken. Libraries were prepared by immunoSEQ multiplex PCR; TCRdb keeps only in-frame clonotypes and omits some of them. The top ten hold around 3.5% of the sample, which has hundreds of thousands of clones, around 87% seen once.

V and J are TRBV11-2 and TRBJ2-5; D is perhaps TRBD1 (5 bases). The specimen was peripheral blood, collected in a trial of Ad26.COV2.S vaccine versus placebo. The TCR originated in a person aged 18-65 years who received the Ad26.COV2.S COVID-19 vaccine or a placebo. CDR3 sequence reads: CASSFGDRLQETQYF. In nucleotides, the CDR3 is TGTGCCAGCAGCTTCGGTGACAGACTCCAAGAGACCCAGTACTTC.